This T cell receptor (beta chain) is from a study of T cells in Graves' hyperthyroidism and ophthalmopathy. Study-level results: Blood also carried most thyroid clonotypes expanded above 0.001. From stable hyperthyroidism, ophthalmopathy was separated by a 13 V-J model.

Using 9.5 to 10 ml of fresh peripheral blood, PBMCs were prepared. This clonotype was seen at least ten times. Antigen specificity is unknown. Amplified TCR beta CDR3 regions derived from RNA transcripts. TCR CDR3 underwent first-round RT-PCR with the HTBI primer set. TCRdb recomputed calls from the multiplex PCR reads with MiXCR, one row per CDR3 protein. The table includes approximately 600,000 distinct CDR3 sequences, under 15% detected once. V shed 4 bases and J 1 base; nucleotides not matched to a gene: 1. Germline V gene lookup returns CDR1 MDHEN and CDR2 SYDVKM. The CDR3 loop spans 14 amino acids.

V gene TRBV28 combines with J gene TRBJ2-7, with 10 bases fitting TRBD2. The specimen sequenced was blood. The TCR originated in a woman between 35 and 50 years old with Graves' ophthalmopathy. The CDR3 is CASSSGLASYEQYF. The CDR3 coding sequence is TGTGCCAGCAGTTCGGGACTAGCGTCCTACGAGCAGTACTTC.